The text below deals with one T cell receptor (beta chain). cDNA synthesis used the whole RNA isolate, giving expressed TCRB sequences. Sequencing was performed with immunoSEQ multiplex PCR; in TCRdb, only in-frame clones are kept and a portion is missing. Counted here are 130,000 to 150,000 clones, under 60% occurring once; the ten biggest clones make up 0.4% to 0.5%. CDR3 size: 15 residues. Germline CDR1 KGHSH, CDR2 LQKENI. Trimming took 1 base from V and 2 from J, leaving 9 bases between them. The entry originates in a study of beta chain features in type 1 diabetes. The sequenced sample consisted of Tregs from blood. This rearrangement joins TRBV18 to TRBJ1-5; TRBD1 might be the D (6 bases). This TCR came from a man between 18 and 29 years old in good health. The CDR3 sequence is CASSPRSGGNQPQHF. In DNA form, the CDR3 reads TGTGCCAGCTCACCACGGTCAGGGGGCAATCAGCCCCAGCATTTT.